This T cell receptor beta chain comes out of a study of cytomegalovirus exposure and HLA in healthy donors. This clone appeared many times. Germline lookup yields CDR1 MNHNS and CDR2 SASEGT. The CDR3 is 15 residues long. V was pared by 7 bases and J by 6 bases, with 9 bases of the junction left unmatched. PCR was performed using 60 Vbeta and 13 Jbeta primers. Here immunoSEQ multiplex PCR was the method, and the copy in TCRdb shows in-frame clones only, minus some. Of more than 110,000 clones listed, about four fifths were seen once; the top ten hold 2.8%. The sample comprised PBMCs. The clonotype comes from a male donor in good health and CMV-seronegative. The rearrangement links TRBV6-1 to TRBJ2-4; 10 bases line up with TRBD2. For the CDR3, the DNA is TGTGCCAGCAATGGGGAAGGACTAGCGGTAAACATTCAGTACTTC. It is translated as CASNGEGLAVNIQYF.